This T cell receptor beta chain is drawn from a study of cytotoxic CD8 clonotypes in ibrutinib-treated CLL. The sequencing depth, 1 in 200,000 to 1 in 1 million T cells, was the target. Using immunoSEQ multiplex PCR, the repertoire was profiled, and TCRdb retains in-frame clones only, with some absent. The sample holds tens of thousands of clones, nearly 70% seen once. Genomic DNA for TCR beta libraries, around 2 micrograms, came from cryopreserved PBMCs. In this sample, this clone turned up a few times. Germline-derived CDR1 and CDR2 are SEHNR and FQNEAQ (reference sequence). The CDR3 has 16 residues. With 6 bases clipped from V and 10 bases from J, the junction kept 14 bases outside the gene matches.

This TCR derives from a human donor with chronic lymphocytic leukemia. V is TRBV7-9 and J is TRBJ2-1, with 11 bases that match TRBD1. The sample here was PBMCs, taken after 12 months of ibrutinib treatment. The chain's CDR3 is CASRYGTGGPRGEQFF. CDR3 DNA sequence: TGTGCCAGCAGATACGGGACAGGGGGACCCCGGGGAGAGCAGTTCTTC.